This TCR beta chain originates from a study of control samples from healthy donors and cancer patients. Profiled with immunoSEQ multiplex PCR; TCRdb holds only in-frame clones, not every one. The table has 190,000 or so clones, around 93% seen once; the top ten hold roughly 1.5%. Per germline, CDR1 SNHLY and CDR2 FYNNEI. With 2 bases removed from V and 6 bases from J, the gap between germline ends came to 8 bases. The CDR3 runs to 13 residues. V usage is TRBV2 and J usage is TRBJ1-3; D not resolved. The sample was blood. This receptor was obtained from a man between 18 and 35 years old in good health. CDR3 bases: TGTGCCAGCAGTGAATCTATGGAAAACACCATATATTTT. Protein product: CASSESMENTIYF.